A selection of T cell receptor beta chains follows, all from one sample in a study of T cells in Graves' hyperthyroidism and ophthalmopathy. TCRdb itself ran the multiplex PCR reads through MiXCR, one entry per CDR3 protein. The sample lists about 510,000 distinct CDR3 sequences; around 15% were seen once. The source material was blood. These receptors all come from a woman aged 35 to 49 with Graves' hyperthyroidism. CDR3s include the opening cysteine and the closing phenylalanine or tryptophan. The order of the fields is V gene, J gene, D gene, clone size, CDR3 protein, CDR3 DNA. The D gene is left open where the match is weak. Clone size is not always given. Where it is, it says once, few, many or a class for expanded clones.

v_gene: TRBV2
j_gene: TRBJ1-1
d_gene: .
abundance: many
CDR3aa: CASSDPNMNTEAFF
CDR3nt: TGTGCCAGCAGTGATCCGAACATGAACACTGAAGCTTTCTTT

v_gene: TRBV10-2
j_gene: TRBJ2-7
d_gene: .
abundance: many
CDR3aa: CASSGTPIYEQYF
CDR3nt: TGCGCCAGCAGTGGAACTCCCATCTACGAGCAGTACTTC

v_gene: TRBV4-1
j_gene: TRBJ2-7
d_gene: TRBD1
abundance: few
CDR3aa: CASSQEDRGYYEQYF
CDR3nt: TGCGCCAGCAGCCAAGAAGACAGGGGATACTACGAGCAGTACTTC

v_gene: TRBV20-1
j_gene: TRBJ2-3
d_gene: TRBD2
abundance: few
CDR3aa: CSARGGLAGDTQYF
CDR3nt: TGCAGTGCCAGAGGGGGACTAGCGGGAGATACGCAGTATTTT

v_gene: TRBV7-9
j_gene: TRBJ2-5
d_gene: .
abundance: many
CDR3aa: CASSLEGLQETQYF
CDR3nt: TGTGCCAGCAGCTTAGAGGGACTTCAAGAGACCCAGTACTTC

v_gene: TRBV19
j_gene: TRBJ2-3
d_gene: .
abundance: .
CDR3aa: CASSIGRLKRGETDAQYF
CDR3nt: TGTGCCAGTAGTATCGGACGGCTCAAACGGGGAGAGACAGATGCGCAGTATTTT

v_gene: TRBV5-1
j_gene: TRBJ2-1
d_gene: TRBD2
abundance: few
CDR3aa: CASSLVPPGLAAEQFF
CDR3nt: TGCGCCAGCAGCTTGGTACCACCGGGACTAGCCGCTGAGCAGTTCTTC

v_gene: TRBV18
j_gene: TRBJ2-7
d_gene: TRBD1
abundance: few
CDR3aa: CASSGDRSYEQYF
CDR3nt: TGTGCCAGCTCAGGGGACAGGTCCTACGAGCAGTACTTC

v_gene: TRBV6-1
j_gene: TRBJ2-1
d_gene: .
abundance: few
CDR3aa: CASSEWGRGRFNEQFF
CDR3nt: TGTGCCAGCAGTGAATGGGGCAGGGGGAGGTTCAATGAGCAGTTCTTC

v_gene: TRBV27
j_gene: TRBJ1-5
d_gene: TRBD1
abundance: few
CDR3aa: CASRHRGSLLSNQPQHF
CDR3nt: TGTGCCAGCAGACACAGGGGTTCCCTTCTTAGCAATCAGCCCCAGCATTTT

v_gene: TRBV19
j_gene: TRBJ2-3
d_gene: .
abundance: .
CDR3aa: CASSSEINTQYF
CDR3nt: TGTGCCAGTAGTTCCGAAATAAATACGCAGTATTTT

v_gene: TRBV28
j_gene: TRBJ2-5
d_gene: TRBD2
abundance: many
CDR3aa: CASSLQAGGGETQYF
CDR3nt: TGTGCCAGCAGTTTACAGGCGGGAGGGGGTGAGACCCAGTACTTC

v_gene: TRBV3-1
j_gene: TRBJ2-7
d_gene: TRBD1
abundance: many
CDR3aa: CASSRTGTGFYEQYF
CDR3nt: TGTGCCAGCAGCAGAACCGGGACAGGGTTCTACGAGCAGTACTTC

v_gene: TRBV28
j_gene: TRBJ2-2
d_gene: .
abundance: many
CDR3aa: CASSFARWGELFF
CDR3nt: TGTGCCAGCAGTTTCGCCCGTTGGGGGGAGCTGTTTTTT

v_gene: TRBV2
j_gene: TRBJ1-2
d_gene: .
abundance: many
CDR3aa: CASPGGIGYTF
CDR3nt: TGTGCCAGCCCGGGGGGGATTGGCTACACCTTC

v_gene: TRBV28
j_gene: TRBJ1-5
d_gene: .
abundance: .
CDR3aa: CASTNTVDQPQHF
CDR3nt: TGTGCCAGCACCAATACGGTAGATCAGCCCCAGCATTTT

v_gene: TRBV2
j_gene: TRBJ2-7
d_gene: .
abundance: many
CDR3aa: CASSDGQLHEQYF
CDR3nt: TGTGCCAGCAGTGACGGGCAGCTCCACGAGCAGTACTTC

v_gene: TRBV3-1
j_gene: TRBJ2-3
d_gene: .
abundance: many
CDR3aa: CASSQSTPFTDTQYF
CDR3nt: TGTGCCAGCAGCCAAAGCACCCCGTTCACAGATACGCAGTATTTT

v_gene: TRBV9
j_gene: TRBJ2-2
d_gene: TRBD2
abundance: many
CDR3aa: CASSVAAGGNTGELFF
CDR3nt: TGTGCCAGCAGCGTAGCAGCGGGAGGGAACACCGGGGAGCTGTTTTTT

v_gene: TRBV7-9
j_gene: TRBJ1-2
d_gene: TRBD1
abundance: .
CDR3aa: CASSLLLTGLYTF
CDR3nt: TGTGCCAGCAGCTTACTCCTGACAGGGCTCTACACCTTC

v_gene: TRBV7-2
j_gene: TRBJ2-3
d_gene: .
abundance: many
CDR3aa: CASSSHWGDTQYF
CDR3nt: TGTGCCAGCAGCTCACACTGGGGAGATACGCAGTATTTT

v_gene: TRBV7-3
j_gene: TRBJ2-1
d_gene: .
abundance: few
CDR3aa: CASSYGPRGAGNEQFF
CDR3nt: TGTGCCAGCAGCTACGGACCCAGGGGCGCGGGCAATGAGCAGTTCTTC